These 22 T cell receptor beta chains originate from one sample sequenced in a study of Ad26.COV2.S vaccination and SARS-CoV-2 variants. TCRdb's copy holds only in-frame clones and misses some; the assay was immunoSEQ multiplex PCR. The table has 380,000 or so clones, under 90% seen once; the top ten hold nearly 7.5%. Specified treatment: about 20 received Ad26.COV2.S at low or high dose, single or two shots; roughly 5 received placebo; per-sample allocation not given. The investigators took samples on day 63 after the first vaccine or placebo injection. Sequencing used peripheral blood, obtained in a trial of Ad26.COV2.S vaccine versus placebo. The receptors here all came from a person aged 18-65 years who received the Ad26.COV2.S COVID-19 vaccine or a placebo.

V usage is TRBV11-3 and J usage is TRBJ1-1; the D gene is possibly TRBD1 (6 bases). Trimming left V 0 bases short and J 4 bases short, with 18 bases between. There are 17 residues in the CDR3. Germline lookup yields CDR1 SGHNT and CDR2 YENEEA. In nucleotides, the CDR3 is TGTGCCAGCAGCTTAGATAGGGCGTGGACAGCAATCACTGAAGCTTTCTTT. It specifies CASSLDRAWTAITEAFF. The variable domain in full, with the rest retrieved from reference TRBV11-3 and TRBJ1-1, is EAGVVQSPRYKIIEKKQPVAFWCNPISGHNTLYWYLQNLGQGPELLIRYENEEAVDDSQLPKDRFSAERLKGVDSTLKIQPAELGDSAVYLCASSLDRAWTAITEAFFGQGTRLTVV.

This clone is a singleton in its sample. V usage is TRBV5-5 and J usage is TRBJ2-1, with D perhaps matching TRBD2 (5 bases). The CDR3 runs to 13 residues. The V gene lost 2 bases and the J gene lost 6 bases, with 9 bases spanning the gap. Germline V gene sequence: CDR1 SGHKS, CDR2 YYEKEE (reference sequence). The DNA of the CDR3 is TGTGCCAGCAGCTTACTACGGGGCAATGAGCAGTTCTTC. It encodes CASSLLRGNEQFF.

The V call is TRBV6-4, the J call TRBJ1-5; no reliable D call. This CDR3 comprises 13 residues. V lost 4 bases and J lost 1, with 5 bases in between. Germline CDR1 MRHNA, CDR2 SNTAGT. The CDR3 is CASSVGSNQPQHF. In DNA form, the CDR3 reads TGTGCCAGCAGTGTTGGCAGCAATCAGCCCCAGCATTTT.

The rearrangement joins TRBV24-1 to TRBJ2-3, with TRBD2 matching 14 bases. The CDR3 has 21 amino acids. CDR1 and CDR2 (germline): KGHDR, SFDVKD. Trimming cost V 3 bases and J 4 bases; bases outside gene matches: 17. The CDR3 DNA reads TGTGCCACCAGTGATCCCCGATCGGGACTAGCGGGAGACGAGCCCGCAGATACGCAGTATTTT. Encoded protein: CATSDPRSGLAGDEPADTQYF.

This chain links TRBV5-4 with TRBJ1-2; no clear D gene. Per germline, CDR1 SGHNT and CDR2 YYREEE (reference sequence). This CDR3 has 12 residues. Trimming pared 4 bases from V and 6 bases from J, leaving 10 bases between. In DNA form, the CDR3 reads TGTGCCAGCAGCCCTGGGTTCGATGGCTACACCTTC. The encoded protein is CASSPGFDGYTF.

CDR3: CASSRTSGGAYEQYF. The CDR3 DNA is TGTGCCAGCAGCCGTACTAGCGGGGGAGCCTACGAGCAGTACTTC. The chain uses TRBV6-2 or TRBV6-3 and TRBJ2-7, with 11 bases lining up with TRBD2. The J segment lost 2 bases and the V segment lost 6 bases, leaving 6 bases of the junction unmatched. Germline V gene sequence: CDR1 MNHEY, CDR2 SVGEGT. The CDR3 runs to 15 residues.

This clone was counted at least ten times. V gene TRBV6-1 combines with J gene TRBJ1-6, with D perhaps TRBD1 (5 bases). Germline CDR1 is MNHNS and CDR2 is SASEGT. V was trimmed by 2 bases and J by 5 bases, leaving 10 bases between them. This CDR3 region has 15 residues. Here the CDR3 reads CASSESGGDNSPLHF. CDR3 DNA sequence: TGTGCCAGCAGTGAATCGGGGGGAGATAATTCACCCCTCCACTTT.

The V call is TRBV3-1 (or the pseudogene TRBV3-2), the J call TRBJ1-2; D gene ambiguous. Germline CDR1 reads LGHDT; CDR2 reads YNNKEL (reference sequence). Between the trimmed V and J ends, which lost 4 bases and 8 bases, there was a span of 11 bases. The length of the CDR3 is 12 residues. This CDR3 is CASSRRFYGYTF. CDR3 sequence (DNA): TGTGCCAGCAGCCGCAGGTTCTACGGCTACACCTTC.

About this clone: Other DNA variants within this sample encode the same CDR3. The chain recombines TRBV6-6 with TRBJ1-5, with 7 bases identical to TRBD1. The J segment lost 2 bases and the V segment lost 3 bases, leaving 1 base of the junction unmatched. Germline CDR1 MNHNY, CDR2 SVGAGI (reference sequence). The CDR3 is 14 residues long. CDR3 nucleotide sequence: TGTGCCAGCAGTTATGGGACAGGCAATCAGCCCCAGCATTTT. It specifies CASSYGTGNQPQHF.

The chain is built from TRBV29-1 and TRBJ1-4, with D hard to call. Looked up from germline, CDR1 is SQVTM and CDR2 is ANQGSEA. The V and J ends lost 5 bases and 14 bases respectively, with 24 bases between them. This CDR3 comprises 14 residues. CDR3 protein: CSVSFSFAEGFLFF. Written as DNA, the CDR3 is TGCAGCGTTTCATTTAGTTTCGCGGAGGGATTTCTGTTTTTT.

This rearrangement joins TRBV29-1 to TRBJ1-1, with no clear D. Germline loops: CDR1 SQVTM, CDR2 ANQGSEA. Trimming stripped 5 bases from V and 0 bases from J, with 7 bases between. CDR3 size: 12 residues. The CDR3 sequence is CSVSRLNTEAFF. CDR3 bases: TGCAGCGTTAGTCGTCTGAACACTGAAGCTTTCTTT.

The genes are TRBV13 and TRBJ2-1; possibly TRBD2 for D (6 bases). The CDR3 extends over 15 amino acids. V was shortened by 5 bases and J by 0 bases, with 11 bases between the two germline ends. Germline assignment: CDR1 PRHDT and CDR2 FYEKMQ (reference sequence). The CDR3 region has the DNA TGTGCCAGCAGCGCGGGACCAAGCTCCTACAATGAGCAGTTCTTC. It translates to CASSAGPSSYNEQFF.

There are a few counts of this clone. The chain recombines TRBV4-3 with TRBJ2-7, with D possibly being TRBD1 or TRBD2 (5 bases each). The CDR3 is made up of 13 amino acids. Trimming removed 0 bases at V and 7 bases at J, with 10 bases between. Per the germline V gene, CDR1 is LGHNA and CDR2 is YSLEER. The CDR3 protein is CASSQDRGPEQYF. CDR3 nucleotides: TGCGCCAGCAGCCAAGATCGGGGACCGGAGCAGTACTTC.

This chain uses TRBV9 with TRBJ1-2; D gene ambiguous. The CDR3 sequence is 15 residues long. Germline lookup yields CDR1 SGDLS and CDR2 YYNGEE. V shed 0 bases and J shed 0 bases, with 9 bases lying between them. In nucleotides, the CDR3 is TGTGCCAGCAGCGTAGAGGGCGCGGCTAACTATGGCTACACCTTC. Protein: CASSVEGAANYGYTF.

This chain uses TRBV7-9 with TRBJ1-1; the D gene is possibly TRBD1 (5 bases). The CDR3 has 11 residues. Per germline, CDR1 SEHNR and CDR2 FQNEAQ (reference sequence). Trimming stripped 5 bases from V and 8 bases from J, with 9 bases between. CDR3 protein: CASSGGWEAFF. CDR3 nucleotide sequence: TGTGCCAGCAGCGGGGGGTGGGAAGCTTTCTTT.

This clone has only a few counts. V and J are TRBV6-5 and TRBJ1-3; D is undetermined. The CDR3 runs to 14 residues. With 3 bases removed from V and 4 bases from J, the gap between germline ends came to 10 bases. Looked up from germline, CDR1 is MNHEY and CDR2 is SVGAGI. CDR3 in amino acids: CASSYGKSGNTIYF. CDR3 DNA: TGTGCCAGCAGTTATGGGAAGTCCGGAAACACCATATATTTT.

The genes are TRBV10-3 and TRBJ1-1, with D possibly matching TRBD1 (5 bases). The CDR3 spans 10 residues. Germline-derived CDR1 and CDR2 are ENHRY and SYGVKD. V was clipped by 10 bases and J by 10 bases, with 13 bases between them. The CDR3 region has the DNA TGTGCCACCTTCAGCGGGGCAGCTTTCTTT. Translated: CATFSGAAFF.

This clone was seen once. The chain carries TRBV13 and TRBJ2-7; 10 nucleotides align to TRBD1. The junction had 7 bases not matched to a gene; V was cut back by 3 bases and J by 5 bases. Germline V gene sequence: CDR1 PRHDT, CDR2 FYEKMQ (reference sequence). The CDR3 has 15 residues. The CDR3 nucleotides are TGTGCCAGCAGCTTTGCGGGACAGGGGAGAGACGAGCAGTACTTC. Residues: CASSFAGQGRDEQYF.

The CDR3 spells CAISESSLAPRCEQFF. CDR3 coding DNA: TGTGCCATCAGTGAGTCGAGCCTAGCACCTAGGTGTGAGCAGTTCTTC. The rearrangement uses TRBV10-3 and TRBJ2-1, with D possibly TRBD2 on 5 matching bases. V dropped 0 bases and J dropped 9 bases, with 18 bases sitting between them. The CDR3 spans 16 residues. From germline, CDR1 is ENHRY and CDR2 SYGVKD.

V and J are TRBV5-1 and TRBJ1-1; D might be TRBD1 (5 bases). Germline-derived CDR1 and CDR2 are SGHRS and YFSETQ. Trimming pared 4 bases from V and 1 base from J, leaving 11 bases between. The CDR3 is made up of 14 amino acids. This CDR3 is CASSGAGQNTEAFF. Here the CDR3 DNA reads TGCGCCAGCAGCGGGGCCGGGCAGAACACTGAAGCTTTCTTT.

The chain links TRBV5-3 to TRBJ1-2; 9 nucleotides line up with TRBD1. TRBV5-3 is sorted into the ORF group, with uncertain function. The CDR3 is 16 amino acids. Unmatched junction bases numbered 12, after V lost 9 bases and J lost 0 bases. CDR3 sequence: CANSRDRERANYGYTF. CDR3 nucleotide sequence: TGTGCCAACTCCCGGGACAGGGAAAGAGCTAACTATGGCTACACCTTC.

The chain recombines TRBV7-2 with TRBJ2-2, with 14 positions matching TRBD2. The V gene's germline CDR1 is SGHTA and CDR2 FQGNSA. CDR3 length: 14 residues. V lost 6 bases to trimming and J lost 6 bases; unmatched junction nucleotides: 0. CDR3 DNA sequence: TGTGCCAGCAGGACTAGCGGGGGGGCCGGGGAGCTGTTTTTT. This gives the protein CASRTSGGAGELFF.